This T cell receptor beta chain was identified during a study of OX40 agonist ivuxolimab in advanced cancers. Study in general: Ivuxolimab was administered intravenously to patients at 0.01 to 10 mg/kg every 2 weeks.

A remark on this clone: Its antigen is unknown.

General observations from the study: CD8+ T cells showed, on average, more clonal expansion than CD4+ cells. The study found among the lowest clonal expansion in partial responders at 0.1-3.0 mg/kg.

Generated by immunoSEQ multiplex PCR, the TCRdb table keeps only in-frame clones and is missing some. The sample consists of 45,000 to 65,000 clones, roughly 82% of them appearing once. The sequence was obtained from an adult with an advanced solid tumor such as melanoma, head and neck, liver or kidney cancer. The material sequenced was CD4+ or CD8+ T cells sorted from blood, taken in a trial of the OX40 agonist ivuxolimab.

The DNA for the CDR3 is TGTGCCAGCAGTTACTTGGGAGGACAGGGGGCGTATGGCTACACCTTC. This encodes CASSYLGGQGAYGYTF. The J gene is TRBJ1-2, the V gene TRBV6-6; 11 bases align to TRBD1. The CDR3 spans 16 residues. The ends lost 1 base at V and 5 bases at J; junction bases unmatched: 6. The germline CDR1 and CDR2 sequences are MNHNY and SVGAGI (reference sequence).